These T cell receptor beta chains were read from a single sample in a study of T cell responses to AZD1222 COVID-19 vaccine. Data came from immunoSEQ multiplex PCR; TCRdb stores just in-frame clones and leaves some out. The sample has approximately 150,000 clones, about 91% seen once; the top ten hold 1.5% to 2%. The sequences come from peripheral blood, collected on day 0 of AZD1222 vaccination. The receptors here all came from an adult in good health. CDR3s include the opening cysteine and the closing phenylalanine or tryptophan. Fields, in order: V gene, J gene, D gene, clone size, CDR3 protein, CDR3 DNA. D genes are given only for firm matches. The listing skips clone size in some rows; elsewhere it reads once, few, many or a size class.

>TRBV3-1/TRBV3-2|TRBJ2-7|NA|NA
CASSQDGGSGEQYF
TGTGCCAGCAGCCAAGATGGGGGGTCAGGCGAGCAGTACTTC
>TRBV6-4|TRBJ1-2|NA|NA
CASRSSNYGRYTF
TGTGCCAGCCGGTCTTCTAACTATGGACGCTACACCTTC
>TRBV28|TRBJ2-7|NA|NA
CASRGAAYEQYF
TGTGCCAGCCGGGGAGCAGCCTACGAGCAGTACTTC
>TRBV6-1|TRBJ1-6|NA|NA
CASNKGQARLHF
TGTGCCAGCAATAAAGGGCAGGCCCGCCTCCACTTT
>TRBV5-5|TRBJ1-2|TRBD1|once
CASSIRSRAGGNYGYTF
TGTGCCAGCAGCATACGGAGTCGGGCAGGGGGGAACTATGGCTACACCTTC
>TRBV20-1|TRBJ1-1|TRBD1|NA
CSGQGYQAFF
TGCAGTGGACAGGGGTATCAAGCTTTCTTT
>TRBV18|TRBJ2-7|TRBD2|NA
CASSISRGVLDEQYF
TGTGCCAGCTCAATAAGTCGGGGGGTGCTGGACGAGCAGTACTTC
>TRBV12-5|TRBJ1-1|TRBD1|NA
CASSRSGGGTEAFF
TGTGCTAGCTCCCGTTCAGGGGGAGGGACTGAAGCTTTCTTT
>TRBV19|TRBJ1-2|NA|NA
CASSIHLQGNGYTF
TGTGCCAGTAGTATTCACCTACAGGGAAATGGCTACACCTTC
>TRBV27|TRBJ2-7|NA|NA
CASSDPTGYEQYF
TGTGCCAGCAGCGATCCGACGGGCTACGAGCAGTACTTC
>TRBV3-1/TRBV3-2|TRBJ1-1|NA|NA
CASSQDVGSAFF
TGTGCCAGCAGCCAAGATGTGGGATCAGCTTTCTTT
>TRBV28|TRBJ1-1|NA|NA
CASSTAVLNTEAFF
TGTGCCAGCAGCACCGCGGTGCTTAACACTGAAGCTTTCTTT
>TRBV9|TRBJ1-1|NA|NA
CASSEGTGTEAFF
TGTGCCAGCAGCGAGGGCACAGGGACCGAAGCTTTCTTT
>TRBV7-8|TRBJ1-6|TRBD1|NA
CASSSTGGLFPLHF
TGTGCCAGCAGCTCCACAGGGGGTCTCTTCCCCCTCCACTTT
>TRBV7-8|TRBJ2-1|TRBD1|NA
CASSLVAGGSYNEQFF
TGTGCCAGCAGCTTAGTTGCAGGGGGCTCCTACAATGAGCAGTTCTTC
>TRBV7-2|TRBJ2-5|NA|NA
CASSLFSAGPEETQYF
TGTGCCAGCAGCTTATTTTCGGCGGGGCCCGAAGAGACCCAGTACTTC
>TRBV2|TRBJ2-3|TRBD2|NA
CASSATSGGSTDTQYF
TGTGCCAGCAGTGCGACTAGCGGGGGGAGCACAGATACGCAGTATTTT
>TRBV7-2|TRBJ1-5|NA|NA
CASSLRSIRSNQPQHF
TGTGCCAGCAGCTTACGTTCAATAAGAAGCAATCAGCCCCAGCATTTT
>TRBV10-3|TRBJ1-5|TRBD1|few
CAISEPGQGKGNQPQHF
TGTGCCATCAGTGAGCCGGGACAGGGAAAGGGCAATCAGCCCCAGCATTTT
>TRBV19|TRBJ2-7|TRBD1|once
CASSGRTGAGEQYF
TGTGCCAGTAGTGGACGGACAGGGGCTGGGGAGCAGTACTTC
>TRBV2|TRBJ2-2|TRBD2|NA
CASSIQAGGNTGELFF
TGTGCCAGCAGTATACAAGCGGGGGGAAACACCGGGGAGCTGTTTTTT
>TRBV5-8|TRBJ2-3|NA|once
CASSLGTPGTDTQYF
TGTGCCAGCAGCCTTGGGACACCCGGCACAGATACGCAGTATTTT
>TRBV28|TRBJ1-4|NA|NA
CASSFATNEKLFF
TGTGCCAGCAGTTTTGCAACTAATGAAAAACTGTTTTTT
>TRBV7-6|TRBJ2-1|TRBD2|NA
CASSLPRTSGRRTNNEQFF
TGTGCCAGCAGCTTACCCCGGACTAGCGGGAGAAGAACTAACAATGAGCAGTTCTTC
>TRBV5-8|TRBJ2-3|NA|NA
CASSPSGRNTDTQYF
TGTGCCAGCAGCCCCTCTGGGCGTAACACAGATACGCAGTATTTT
>TRBV19|TRBJ2-7|NA|NA
CAIRDYEQYF
TGTGCCATAAGGGATTACGAGCAGTACTTC
>TRBV7-2|TRBJ1-5|NA|once
CASSPRQGNQPQHF
TGTGCCAGCAGCCCTCGACAGGGCAATCAGCCCCAGCATTTT
>TRBV7-6|TRBJ2-2|TRBD1|NA
CASSPGQGARTGELFF
TGTGCCAGCAGCCCCGGACAGGGGGCGCGTACCGGGGAGCTGTTTTTT
>TRBV7-9|TRBJ1-2|TRBD1|NA
CASSTSTGIYGYTF
TGTGCCAGCAGCACATCGACAGGGATCTATGGCTACACCTTC
>TRBV9|TRBJ2-7|NA|once
CASSVDSGYEQYF
TGTGCCAGCAGCGTAGACAGCGGCTACGAGCAGTACTTC
>TRBV7-8|TRBJ1-5|NA|NA
CASSLQSGTNQPQHF
TGTGCCAGCAGCTTACAATCCGGGACCAATCAGCCCCAGCATTTT
>TRBV5-1|TRBJ2-1|NA|NA
CASSLGVLTGHVYNEQFF
TGCGCCAGCAGCTTGGGCGTCCTTACGGGACACGTATACAATGAGCAGTTCTTC
>TRBV19|TRBJ2-7|NA|NA
CASSSRGTFGLKQYF
TGTGCCAGTAGTAGTCGTGGGACGTTCGGGTTGAAGCAGTACTTC
>TRBV18|TRBJ1-2|TRBD1|NA
CASSPPRQGAYGYTF
TGTGCCAGCTCACCACCGCGCCAGGGGGCGTATGGCTACACCTTC
>TRBV4-2|TRBJ2-7|NA|NA
CASSQPADPGYEQYF
TGTGCCAGCAGCCAACCTGCGGACCCGGGCTACGAGCAGTACTTC